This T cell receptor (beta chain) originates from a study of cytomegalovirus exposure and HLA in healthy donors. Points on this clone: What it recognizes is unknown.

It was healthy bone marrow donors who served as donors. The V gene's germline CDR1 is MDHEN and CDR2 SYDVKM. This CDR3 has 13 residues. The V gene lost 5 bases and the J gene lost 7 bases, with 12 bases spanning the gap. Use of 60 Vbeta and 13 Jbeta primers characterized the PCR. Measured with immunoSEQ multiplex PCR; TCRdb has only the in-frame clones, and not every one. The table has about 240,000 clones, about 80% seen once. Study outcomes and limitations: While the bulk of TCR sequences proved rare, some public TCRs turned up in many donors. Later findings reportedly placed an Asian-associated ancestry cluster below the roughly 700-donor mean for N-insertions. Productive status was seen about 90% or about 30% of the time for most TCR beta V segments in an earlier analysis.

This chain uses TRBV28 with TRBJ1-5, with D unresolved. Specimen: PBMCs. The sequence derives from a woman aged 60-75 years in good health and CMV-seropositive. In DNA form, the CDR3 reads TGTGCCAGCAGTCCCACCAGAACCCAGCCCCAGCATTTT. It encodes CASSPTRTQPQHF.